The 9 T cell receptor beta chains below were found in one sample sequenced in a study of shared clonotypes between healthy human individuals. Libraries were prepared by immunoSEQ multiplex PCR; TCRdb keeps only in-frame clonotypes and omits some of them. The sample consists of hundreds of thousands of clones, over 70% of them appearing once. Sequenced sample: memory CD4+ T cells sorted from blood. Specified subset: CD45RA-negative fraction. Receptor source: a young man in good health.

Points on this clone: Within the sample, other DNA sequences also encode this same CDR3. This chain connects TRBV28 to TRBJ2-7; D may be TRBD1 (5 bases). CDR1 and CDR2 (germline): MDHEN, SYDVKM. CDR3 size: 12 residues. Trimming cost V 4 bases and J 4 bases, with 8 bases left between them. This chain's CDR3 is CASSSRGYEQYF. For the CDR3, the DNA is TGTGCCAGCAGTTCTAGGGGTTACGAGCAGTACTTC.

This clone was seen only a few times. The V and J genes are TRBV5-4 and TRBJ1-2; no firm D call. V dropped 0 bases and J dropped 7 bases, with 19 bases sitting between them. The CDR3 totals 16 residues. The germline V gene encodes CDR1 SGHNT and CDR2 YYREEE (reference sequence). CDR3 nucleotide sequence: TGTGCCAGCAGCTTGGCCGGTAAGGACCTGGCGGTTGGCTACACCTTC. Translation: CASSLAGKDLAVGYTF.

The chain combines TRBV18 with TRBJ2-1, with a weak D call TRBD1 (6 bases). This CDR3 is 14 amino acids long. Trimming shortened V by 2 bases and J by 7 bases, and 12 bases separated the two germline ends. Germline loops: CDR1 KGHSH, CDR2 LQKENI. Written as DNA, the CDR3 is TGTGCCAGCTCACCATTTTGGGGGCAGAATGAGCAGTTCTTC. Protein sequence: CASSPFWGQNEQFF. Combining the CDR3 with reference TRBV18 and TRBJ2-1 gives the whole variable domain NAGVMQNPRHLVRRRGQEARLRCSPMKGHSHVYWYRQLPEEGLKFMVYLQKENIIDESGMPKERFSAEFPKEGPSILRIQQVVRGDSAAYFCASSPFWGQNEQFFGPGTRLTVL.

This clone was found a few times. The rearrangement uses TRBV5-1 and TRBJ2-1; the match to TRBD2 covers 8 bases. The V segment lost 4 bases and the J segment 5 bases; nucleotides outside the gene matches: 8. This CDR3 has 15 amino acids. Germline V lookup: CDR1 SGHRS, CDR2 YFSETQ. CDR3 in DNA: TGCGCCAGCAGCCAGAGCGGGAGCCTGGACAATGAGCAGTTCTTC. Protein: CASSQSGSLDNEQFF.

V gene TRBV10-3 combines with J gene TRBJ2-1; the match to TRBD2 covers 11 bases. Per germline, CDR1 ENHRY and CDR2 SYGVKD. Germline trimming cut 0 bases from V and 9 bases from J; bases unmatched to any gene: 7. This CDR3 has 16 residues. This CDR3 is CAISESLAGGMGEQFF. Written as DNA, the CDR3 is TGTGCCATCAGTGAGTCATTAGCGGGAGGGATGGGTGAGCAGTTCTTC.

The chain combines TRBV1 with TRBJ2-7; TRBD1 is taken as the D call from the table, unchecked against the DNA. TRBV1 is termed a pseudogene. The CDR3 sequence is 13 residues long. CDR3 sequence: CTRGQVLSYEQYF. CDR3 DNA sequence: TGCACCAGAGGACAGGTCCTCTCCTACGAGCAGTACTTC.

The CDR3 DNA sequence: TGTGCGGTGACTAGCGGGGCCCGGGAGCAGTTCTTC. Its protein is CAVTSGAREQFF. This sequence joins TRBV30 and TRBJ2-1; the match to TRBD2 covers 11 bases. The CDR3 runs to 12 residues. The germline gives CDR1 GTSNPN, CDR2 SVGIG (reference sequence).

The chain joins TRBV27 to TRBJ1-1; D might be TRBD1 (6 bases). The length of the CDR3 is 16 residues. Trimming pared 0 bases from V and 1 base from J, leaving 12 bases between. In germline, CDR1 is MNHEY, CDR2 SMNVEV (reference sequence). DNA for the CDR3: TGTGCCAGCAGTTTATCGTGGGGGGCCCCGAACACTGAAGCTTTCTTT. Translation: CASSLSWGAPNTEAFF.

The V call is TRBV25-1, the J call TRBJ2-7; 9 bases agree with TRBD1. V dropped 2 bases and J dropped 4; count of bases not matched to a gene: 6. Germline CDR1 MGHDK, CDR2 SYGVNS. This CDR3 is 15 amino acids long. In nucleotides, the CDR3 is TGTGCCAGCAGTGAAGGAACAGGGGGCAAGTACGAGCAGTACTTC. As protein: CASSEGTGGKYEQYF.